This entry concerns a single T cell receptor beta chain. The target antigen is unknown. The CDR3 consists of 12 residues. Trimming shortened V by 3 bases and J by 5 bases, and 8 bases separated the two germline ends. Germline V gene lookup returns CDR1 SGDLS and CDR2 YYNGEE. All donors participated as healthy donors of bone marrow. The sample belongs to a study of cytomegalovirus exposure and HLA in healthy donors. Study outcomes and limitations: Researchers reportedly found TCR beta sequences accurately predicted most subjects' HLA-A and HLA-B alleles. Association of approximately 16,000 TCR beta sequences with HLA alleles was found at 0.05 false discovery rate in a later analysis. Sequencing artifact likely explains a cluster of highly shared sequence variants.

60 Vbeta and 13 Jbeta primers were used in PCR. Some clones are missing from TCRdb's copy, which holds only in-frame ones; the method was immunoSEQ multiplex PCR. This sample has roughly 180,000 clones, with 75% to 90% found just once. This sequence originates from a man between 18 and 35 years old in good health and CMV-seropositive. The sequenced material came from PBMCs. The chain combines TRBV9 with TRBJ2-5; D not resolved. For the CDR3, the DNA is TGTGCCAGCAGCGCGGGTGGGGAGACCCAGTACTTC. Protein sequence: CASSAGGETQYF.